Following are 15 T cell receptor beta chains from one sample sequenced in a study of blood T cell repertoires in COVID-19. Profiling relied on immunoSEQ multiplex PCR, and the TCRdb table lists in-frame clones only, not all of them. The table includes hundreds of thousands of clones, 87% detected once. Input material: PBMCs or T cells enriched from blood (not recorded which). All receptors derive from a woman younger than 45 who had recovered from COVID-19.

The chain uses TRBV3-1 (or the pseudogene TRBV3-2) and TRBJ1-2; no definite D call. Per the germline V gene, CDR1 is LGHDT and CDR2 is YNNKEL (reference sequence). The CDR3 is made up of 15 amino acids. Deletions cut 0 bases from V and 4 bases from J, with 12 bases between. CDR3 protein: CASSQEPGSIYGYTF. The CDR3 DNA follows: TGTGCCAGCAGCCAAGAACCCGGGTCCATCTATGGCTACACCTTC.

This sequence joins TRBV4-1 and TRBJ1-2; TRBD1 matches 12 bases. Germline CDR1 MGHRA, CDR2 YSYEKL. This CDR3 comprises 17 residues. Trimming took 0 bases from V and 6 from J; bases not matched to a gene: 8. The CDR3 region has the DNA TGCGCCAGCAGCCAAGATCCCGGGACAGGGGGCAGGGATGGCTACACCTTC. This codes for CASSQDPGTGGRDGYTF.

The chain recombines TRBV13 with TRBJ2-7; tentative D call: TRBD2 (6 bases). Trimming cost V 0 bases and J 2 bases, with 11 bases left between them. The CDR3 totals 15 residues. CDR1 PRHDT and CDR2 FYEKMQ come from the germline V gene (reference sequence). For the CDR3, the DNA is TGTGCCAGCAGCTTAGGGGTAGGAGGGACCTACGAGCAGTACTTC. Translating it yields CASSLGVGGTYEQYF.

This clone was detected ten times or more. The CDR3 nucleotides are TGTGCCAGCAGTGAACAGCCTAGCGGGGGGGCTAGAGATACGCAGTATTTT. Amino acid sequence: CASSEQPSGGARDTQYF. This chain links TRBV2 with TRBJ2-3, with TRBD2 matching 12 bases. Germline lookup yields CDR1 SNHLY and CDR2 FYNNEI. The CDR3 sequence is 17 residues long. V gave up 2 bases and J gave up 5 bases; unmatched junction bases: 8.

The chain combines TRBV28 with TRBJ1-2; 8 bases map to TRBD1. J lost 6 bases, V lost 7 bases, and 4 bases had no gene match. Germline V CDR1 and CDR2: MDHEN, SYDVKM. The CDR3 spans 12 residues. CDR3 in DNA: TGTGCCAGCATCGCAGGGGGCGATGGCTACACCTTC. Encoded protein: CASIAGGDGYTF.

This clone was seen a handful of times. The chain joins TRBV7-2 to TRBJ2-1, with D possibly matching TRBD2 (6 bases). Trimming cost V 5 bases and J 3 bases, with 11 bases left between them. The CDR3 runs 14 residues. The V gene's germline CDR1 is SGHTA and CDR2 FQGNSA. The CDR3 loop reads CASSDAGRYNEQFF. The DNA of the CDR3 is TGTGCCAGCAGCGATGCGGGACGCTACAATGAGCAGTTCTTC.

This clone was counted once. The V call is TRBV5-1, the J call TRBJ2-1; TRBD1 aligns across 7 bases. The CDR3 spans 16 residues. Germline loops: CDR1 SGHRS, CDR2 YFSETQ. V was clipped by 4 bases and J by 8 bases; unmatched bases: 15. CDR3: CASSDDRAPGVHEQFF. CDR3 DNA sequence: TGCGCCAGCAGCGACGACAGGGCCCCAGGGGTTCATGAGCAGTTCTTC.

V and J are TRBV5-1 and TRBJ2-1; 10 bases match TRBD2. Germline trimming cut 4 bases from V and 8 bases from J; bases unmatched to any gene: 12. Germline values: CDR1 SGHRS, CDR2 YFSETQ. The CDR3 is made up of 16 amino acids. The CDR3 DNA reads TGCGCCAGCAGCATCGGGGCTAGCGGGGGTACGGATGAGCAGTTCTTC. Its protein is CASSIGASGGTDEQFF.

The chain joins TRBV24-1 to TRBJ1-2; possibly TRBD1 for D (6 bases). CDR1 is KGHDR and CDR2 is SFDVKD in the germline V gene. The CDR3 runs to 15 residues. Trimming removed 3 bases at V and 2 bases at J, with 12 bases between. The DNA for the CDR3 is TGTGCCACCAGTGATCCGACAGGCGAAAACTATGGCTACACCTTC. Translated, it gives CATSDPTGENYGYTF.

The chain uses TRBV19 and TRBJ2-7; 8 bases agree with TRBD1. CDR3 length equals 17 residues. Germline loops: CDR1 LNHDA, CDR2 SQIVND (reference sequence). With V trimmed by 1 base and J by 4 bases, 12 bases remained unmatched. The CDR3 region has the DNA TGTGCCAGTAGTATAGCCCGCGGGACAGGATCAGGGTACGAGCAGTACTTC. Its protein is CASSIARGTGSGYEQYF.

This clone was picked up one time. The chain combines TRBV30 with TRBJ2-3; 15 bases match TRBD2. This CDR3 is built from 19 residues. V shed 2 bases, J shed 1 base, and the junction held 10 bases outside the gene matches. Germline CDR1 and CDR2: GTSNPN and SVGIG (reference sequence). The CDR3 region is CAWSRGTSGGTYRTDTQYF. The CDR3 coding sequence is TGTGCCTGGAGTCGCGGGACTAGCGGGGGGACCTATCGCACAGATACGCAGTATTTT.

The gene calls are TRBV5-4 and TRBJ1-2; D is possibly TRBD1 (5 bases). V was shortened by 4 bases and J by 0 bases, with 13 bases between the two germline ends. In germline, CDR1 is SGHNT, CDR2 YYREEE (reference sequence). The CDR3 runs to 15 residues. The CDR3 here is CASSPPEGSNYGYTF. CDR3 bases: TGTGCCAGCAGCCCCCCGGAGGGGTCTAACTATGGCTACACCTTC.

The chain has TRBV6-5 and TRBJ2-2, with TRBD1 matching over 9 bases. The junction had 8 bases not matched to a gene; V was cut back by 6 bases and J by 6 bases. Germline V gives CDR1 MNHEY, CDR2 SVGAGI. CDR3 length: 15 amino acids. The CDR3 loop reads CASSPGQGRSGELFF. For the CDR3, the DNA is TGTGCCAGCAGCCCGGGACAGGGCAGATCCGGGGAGCTGTTTTTT.

This clone was counted between two and nine times. The rearrangement uses TRBV4-1 and TRBJ1-5, with D uncertain. Looked up from germline, CDR1 is MGHRA and CDR2 is YSYEKL. The V end lost 0 bases, the J end lost 2 bases, and 11 bases lay between the germline ends. The CDR3 contains 16 residues. Here the CDR3 DNA reads TGCGCCAGCAGCCAAGAGAGGGAGTCGGGCAATCAGCCCCAGCATTTT. It translates to CASSQERESGNQPQHF.

DNA of the CDR3: TGTGCCAGCAGTTACCCGACAGGGGGCTACAATGAGCAGTTCTTC. It is translated as CASSYPTGGYNEQFF. J is TRBJ2-1 and V is TRBV6-5, with 9 nucleotides matching TRBD1. The germline gives CDR1 MNHEY, CDR2 SVGAGI. The trim removed 2 bases at V and 3 bases at J, leaving 2 bases unmatched. The CDR3 runs 15 residues.